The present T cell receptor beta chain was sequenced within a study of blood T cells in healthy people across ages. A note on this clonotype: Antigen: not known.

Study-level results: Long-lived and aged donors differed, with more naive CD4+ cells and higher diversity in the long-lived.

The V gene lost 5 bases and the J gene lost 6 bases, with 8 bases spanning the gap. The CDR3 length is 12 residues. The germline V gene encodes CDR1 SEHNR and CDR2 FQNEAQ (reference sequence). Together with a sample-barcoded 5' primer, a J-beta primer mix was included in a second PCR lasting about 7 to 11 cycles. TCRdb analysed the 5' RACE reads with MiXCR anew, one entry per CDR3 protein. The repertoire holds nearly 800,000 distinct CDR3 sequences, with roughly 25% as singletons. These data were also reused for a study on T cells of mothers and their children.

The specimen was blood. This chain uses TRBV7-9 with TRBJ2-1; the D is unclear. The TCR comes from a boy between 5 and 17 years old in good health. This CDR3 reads CASSLHGNEQFF. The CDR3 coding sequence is TGTGCCAGCAGCCTCCATGGCAATGAGCAGTTCTTC.